This T cell receptor beta chain stems from a study of tissue T cells after allogeneic stem cell transplantation. Study conclusions and caveats: The study did not identify alloreactive or antigen-specific tissue TCRs, and some clones might be persisting host cells.

This table comes from immunoSEQ multiplex PCR, and its TCRdb copy is limited to in-frame clones, with some not included. Seen here are tens of thousands of clones, approximately 73% observed once, and the top ten hold roughly 0.7%. This clone was detected once. Its target is not known. Germline and genes here are mouse. The CDR3 end lies 1 residue beyond the end of the read and is filled in from the germline J gene. CDR1 is MSHET and CDR2 is SYDVDS in the germline V gene. The CDR3 is 13 amino acids. Trimming removed 7 bases at V and 3 bases at J, with 11 bases between. Sequenced: sorted cells pooled from one or two spleens. The receptor comes from a pool of C57BL/6 mice in good health. The chain links TRBV29 to TRBJ2-5; perhaps D is TRBD1 or TRBD2 (5 bases each). The CDR3 region is CASTPGRQDTQYF. The CDR3 DNA, read in part, is TGTGCTAGCACACCGGGACGGCAAGACACCCAGTAC. Supplemented by reference TRBV29 and TRBJ2-5, the full variable domain reads DMKVTQMPRYLIKRMGENVLLECGQDMSHETMYWYRQDPGLGLQLIYISYDVDSNSEGDIPKGYRVSRKKREHFSLILDSAKTNQTSVYFCASTPGRQDTQYFGPGTRLLVL.